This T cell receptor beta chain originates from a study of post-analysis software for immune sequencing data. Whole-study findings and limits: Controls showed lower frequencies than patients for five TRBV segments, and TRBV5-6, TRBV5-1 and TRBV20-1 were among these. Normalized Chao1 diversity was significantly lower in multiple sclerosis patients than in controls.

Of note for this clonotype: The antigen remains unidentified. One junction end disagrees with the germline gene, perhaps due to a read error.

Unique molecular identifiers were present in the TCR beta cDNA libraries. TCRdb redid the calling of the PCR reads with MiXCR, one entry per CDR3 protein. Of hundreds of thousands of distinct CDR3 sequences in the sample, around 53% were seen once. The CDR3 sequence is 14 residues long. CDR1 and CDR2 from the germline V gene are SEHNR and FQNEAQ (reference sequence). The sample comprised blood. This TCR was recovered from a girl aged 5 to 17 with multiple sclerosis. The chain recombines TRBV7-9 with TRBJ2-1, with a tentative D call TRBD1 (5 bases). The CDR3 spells CTSNPGGAGNEQFF. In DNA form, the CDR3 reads TGTACCAGCAACCCCGGTGGGGCTGGCAATGAGCAGTTCTTC.